This TCR beta chain was sequenced for a study of CD8 T cells in Susac syndrome. Trimming pared 1 base from V and 2 bases from J, leaving 8 bases between. This CDR3 has 14 residues. The germline gives CDR1 KGHDR, CDR2 SFDVKD. Random hexamers primed reverse transcription of 0.5 to 1 ug RNA. One entry per CDR3 protein results from TCRdb running MiXCR on the immunoSEQ multiplex PCR reads. The table includes 150,000 to 200,000 distinct CDR3 sequences, 94% detected once. The rearrangement links TRBV24-1 to TRBJ2-7, with unresolved D. The sequencing input was CD4+ T cells from PBMCs. This TCR was recovered from a human donor with multiple sclerosis. The CDR3 is CATSDFRPPYEQYF. CDR3 DNA: TGTGCCACCAGTGATTTCCGTCCCCCCTACGAGCAGTACTTC.